Listed below are T cell receptor beta chains from one sample, sequenced in a study of blood T cell repertoires in COVID-19. Clones were sequenced by immunoSEQ multiplex PCR, and TCRdb holds only the in-frame ones, with some missing. The sample carries about 160,000 clones, around nine tenths recorded once. The sample consisted of peripheral blood. These TCRs come from a woman in her 70s with COVID-19, enrolled during active disease. The CDR3 runs from the conserved cysteine through the conserved F or W. A D gene is named only where the DNA matches it firmly. Size is omitted from some rows. Given values are once, few, many or a class for expanded clones.

CDR3 DNA: TGTGCCAGCAGTTTAAGGGACCGGGGGCGGGGGGGAGCTTTCTTT
CDR3 protein: CASSLRDRGRGGAFF
J gene: TRBJ1-1
clone size: -
V gene: TRBV27
D gene: -

CDR3 DNA: TGTGCCAGCAGCTTGAGCAGAGCCGACAGGGTGGGAGAGACCCAGTACTTC
CDR3 protein: CASSLSRADRVGETQYF
J gene: TRBJ2-5
clone size: -
V gene: TRBV5-6
D gene: TRBD1

CDR3 DNA: TGTGCCAGCAGCTTGGTTATAGATGCCTACGAGCAGTACTTC
CDR3 protein: CASSLVIDAYEQYF
J gene: TRBJ2-7
clone size: -
V gene: TRBV5-6
D gene: -

CDR3 DNA: TGCAGCTGCTCCCGGGGGGCCGGGGGCACTGAAGCTTTCTTT
CDR3 protein: CSCSRGAGGTEAFF
J gene: TRBJ1-1
clone size: -
V gene: TRBV29-1
D gene: -

CDR3 DNA: TGTGCCAGCAGCCCTACAGGGGGCGCAGATGGCTACACCTTC
CDR3 protein: CASSPTGGADGYTF
J gene: TRBJ1-2
clone size: -
V gene: TRBV7-8
D gene: TRBD1

CDR3 DNA: TGTGCCAGCAAAAAACAGGGGGAAAATCAGCCCCAGCATTTT
CDR3 protein: CASKKQGENQPQHF
J gene: TRBJ1-5
clone size: -
V gene: TRBV28
D gene: TRBD1

CDR3 DNA: TGTGCCTGGAGTAAGCCGGGGAAACGAACTAATGAAAAACTGTTTTTT
CDR3 protein: CAWSKPGKRTNEKLFF
J gene: TRBJ1-4
clone size: -
V gene: TRBV30
D gene: -

CDR3 DNA: TGTGCCAGCAGTCCACCCCCAACGGGACACCCGAACACTGAAGCTTTCTTT
CDR3 protein: CASSPPPTGHPNTEAFF
J gene: TRBJ1-1
clone size: -
V gene: TRBV28
D gene: -

CDR3 DNA: TGTGCCAGCAGTTTGGTCGGGGGTAGGGCTTTCTTT
CDR3 protein: CASSLVGGRAFF
J gene: TRBJ1-1
clone size: -
V gene: TRBV28
D gene: -

CDR3 DNA: TGTGCCAGCAGCGGGAATGGCAGATCAAACATTCAGTACTTC
CDR3 protein: CASSGNGRSNIQYF
J gene: TRBJ2-4
clone size: -
V gene: TRBV2
D gene: -

CDR3 DNA: TGTGCCAGCAGCTTTCAAGCCCAGGGGCGGACTGAAGCTTTCTTT
CDR3 protein: CASSFQAQGRTEAFF
J gene: TRBJ1-1
clone size: -
V gene: TRBV7-2
D gene: -

CDR3 DNA: TGTGCCAGCAGCCTTGTCGCTAACTATGGCTACACCTTC
CDR3 protein: CASSLVANYGYTF
J gene: TRBJ1-2
clone size: -
V gene: TRBV12-3/TRBV12-4
D gene: -

CDR3 DNA: TGTGCCAGCAGTGAAGCTTGGGGACAGAACTATGGCTACACCTTC
CDR3 protein: CASSEAWGQNYGYTF
J gene: TRBJ1-2
clone size: -
V gene: TRBV2
D gene: TRBD1

CDR3 DNA: TGTGCCAGTAGTATGGGCGGGGACACCGGGGAGCTGTTTTTT
CDR3 protein: CASSMGGDTGELFF
J gene: TRBJ2-2
clone size: -
V gene: TRBV19
D gene: -

CDR3 DNA: TGTGCCAGCAGACCCAGGGGGGCCGGAACTAATGAAAAACTGTTTTTT
CDR3 protein: CASRPRGAGTNEKLFF
J gene: TRBJ1-4
clone size: -
V gene: TRBV11-2
D gene: TRBD1

CDR3 DNA: TGTGCCAGTAACGCCGCCCCGGTTGAAAAACTGTTTTTT
CDR3 protein: CASNAAPVEKLFF
J gene: TRBJ1-4
clone size: -
V gene: TRBV19
D gene: -

CDR3 DNA: TGTGCCAGCAGTACCCCCGGGTACCGCTACACCTTC
CDR3 protein: CASSTPGYRYTF
J gene: TRBJ1-2
clone size: -
V gene: TRBV28
D gene: -

CDR3 DNA: TGTGCCAGCAGCGCAGGACAGGGGGCCGGAAATGGCTACACCTTC
CDR3 protein: CASSAGQGAGNGYTF
J gene: TRBJ1-2
clone size: -
V gene: TRBV7-9
D gene: TRBD1

CDR3 DNA: TGTGCCAGCAGCGCAAACAGGGCTTCTGACACTGAAGCTTTCTTT
CDR3 protein: CASSANRASDTEAFF
J gene: TRBJ1-1
clone size: -
V gene: TRBV3-1/TRBV3-2
D gene: -

CDR3 DNA: TGTGCCAGCAGCCTAGACAGAAGCTCCTACAATGAGCAGTTCTTC
CDR3 protein: CASSLDRSSYNEQFF
J gene: TRBJ2-1
clone size: few
V gene: TRBV5-4
D gene: -

CDR3 DNA: TGTGCCAGCAGCTTTGGTCTAGCCCCGAACACCGGGGAGCTGTTTTTT
CDR3 protein: CASSFGLAPNTGELFF
J gene: TRBJ2-2
clone size: -
V gene: TRBV7-8
D gene: -

CDR3 DNA: TGTGCCAGCAGCCGACTACTAGGGCCGAACACCGGGGAGCTGTTTTTT
CDR3 protein: CASSRLLGPNTGELFF
J gene: TRBJ2-2
clone size: -
V gene: TRBV3-1/TRBV3-2
D gene: -

CDR3 DNA: TGTGCTAGTGGTTACAGTCAGGGTATCACCATCTACGAGCAGTACTTC
CDR3 protein: CASGYSQGITIYEQYF
J gene: TRBJ2-7
clone size: -
V gene: TRBV12-5
D gene: -

CDR3 DNA: TGTGCCAGCAGCTTATTTAGGACAGGGGGCTACGAGCAGTACTTC
CDR3 protein: CASSLFRTGGYEQYF
J gene: TRBJ2-7
clone size: -
V gene: TRBV7-2
D gene: TRBD1

CDR3 DNA: TGTGCCAGCCGCAGGGGCAATGAGTACACTGAAGCTTTCTTT
CDR3 protein: CASRRGNEYTEAFF
J gene: TRBJ1-1
clone size: -
V gene: TRBV7-9
D gene: -

CDR3 DNA: TGTGCCAGCAGTGCCAGGGGGGCCACTGAAGCTTTCTTT
CDR3 protein: CASSARGATEAFF
J gene: TRBJ1-1
clone size: -
V gene: TRBV3-1/TRBV3-2
D gene: TRBD1

CDR3 DNA: TGCGCCAGCAGCTTACGGGACAGAATCACAGATACGCAGTATTTT
CDR3 protein: CASSLRDRITDTQYF
J gene: TRBJ2-3
clone size: -
V gene: TRBV5-1
D gene: TRBD1

CDR3 DNA: TGTGCCAGTGCCGGGACAGGGTTTCCTAATGAAAAACTGTTTTTT
CDR3 protein: CASAGTGFPNEKLFF
J gene: TRBJ1-4
clone size: -
V gene: TRBV2
D gene: TRBD1

CDR3 DNA: TGTGCCAGCAGCTTTAGCGGAATCACAGATACGCAGTATTTT
CDR3 protein: CASSFSGITDTQYF
J gene: TRBJ2-3
clone size: -
V gene: TRBV7-3
D gene: -

CDR3 DNA: TGTGCCAAAAAAACAGGGGGCGGAGGGGTGTCCAAAAACATTCAGTACTTC
CDR3 protein: CAKKTGGGGVSKNIQYF
J gene: TRBJ2-4
clone size: -
V gene: TRBV6-4
D gene: TRBD1

CDR3 DNA: TGTGCCAGCAGCCCCCGGGGACAGCGCTATGGCTACACCTTC
CDR3 protein: CASSPRGQRYGYTF
J gene: TRBJ1-2
clone size: -
V gene: TRBV3-1/TRBV3-2
D gene: TRBD1

CDR3 DNA: TGTGCCAGCAGCCCATCCGTGGCGGAGGGTGAAGCTTTCTTT
CDR3 protein: CASSPSVAEGEAFF
J gene: TRBJ1-1
clone size: -
V gene: TRBV7-9
D gene: -

CDR3 DNA: TGTGCCAGCAGAAAACCAGTTCGGGGTCGGGAGCAGTTCTTC
CDR3 protein: CASRKPVRGREQFF
J gene: TRBJ2-1
clone size: few
V gene: TRBV7-2
D gene: -

CDR3 DNA: TGTGCCAGCAGTTTAGGGGCGCCGAGCAATCAGCCCCAGCATTTT
CDR3 protein: CASSLGAPSNQPQHF
J gene: TRBJ1-5
clone size: -
V gene: TRBV27
D gene: -

CDR3 DNA: TGCGCCAGCAGCTTGACAGGGATAGGAGACAATGAGCAGTTCTTC
CDR3 protein: CASSLTGIGDNEQFF
J gene: TRBJ2-1
clone size: few
V gene: TRBV5-1
D gene: -

CDR3 DNA: TGTGCTAGTGGTTTGGCCTCATCGAGGGCTCATAATGAAAAACTGTTTTTT
CDR3 protein: CASGLASSRAHNEKLFF
J gene: TRBJ1-4
clone size: -
V gene: TRBV12-5
D gene: -

CDR3 DNA: TGTGCCAGCAGCTTGGCGGGGAGATACGAGCAGTACTTC
CDR3 protein: CASSLAGRYEQYF
J gene: TRBJ2-7
clone size: -
V gene: TRBV5-4
D gene: -

CDR3 DNA: TGTGCCACCAGCAGAGATCGGGGAGTAGGTGTAAACTATGGCTACACCTTC
CDR3 protein: CATSRDRGVGVNYGYTF
J gene: TRBJ1-2
clone size: -
V gene: TRBV15
D gene: -

CDR3 DNA: TGTGCCAGTAGTATGCGGGGCACAGATACGCAGTATTTT
CDR3 protein: CASSMRGTDTQYF
J gene: TRBJ2-3
clone size: -
V gene: TRBV19
D gene: -

CDR3 DNA: TGTGCCAGCTCACCTCTCTACGGGACAGGGGGCTACGAGCAGTACTTC
CDR3 protein: CASSPLYGTGGYEQYF
J gene: TRBJ2-7
clone size: -
V gene: TRBV18
D gene: TRBD1

CDR3 DNA: TGCGCCAGCAGTTGGGACTACCTAGTCTCAGATACGCAGTATTTT
CDR3 protein: CASSWDYLVSDTQYF
J gene: TRBJ2-3
clone size: -
V gene: TRBV10-2
D gene: TRBD2

CDR3 DNA: TGCGCCAGCAGCCAAGATAACTGGTCGGACGCGGGGGGAAACAATGAGCAGTTCTTC
CDR3 protein: CASSQDNWSDAGGNNEQFF
J gene: TRBJ2-1
clone size: -
V gene: TRBV4-1
D gene: TRBD2

CDR3 DNA: TGTGCCAGCAGTTTACCACAACATAGCAATCAGCCCCAGCATTTT
CDR3 protein: CASSLPQHSNQPQHF
J gene: TRBJ1-5
clone size: -
V gene: TRBV28
D gene: -

CDR3 DNA: TGTGCCAGCAGCCCGGGACTAGCGGGGAATGAGCAGTTCTTC
CDR3 protein: CASSPGLAGNEQFF
J gene: TRBJ2-1
clone size: -
V gene: TRBV4-2
D gene: TRBD2

CDR3 DNA: TGTGCCAGCAGCTTAAATTTAGTGATTGCAACTAATGAAAAACTGTTTTTT
CDR3 protein: CASSLNLVIATNEKLFF
J gene: TRBJ1-4
clone size: -
V gene: TRBV7-9
D gene: -

CDR3 DNA: TGCGCCAGCAGCTTGACGGTGGGGGAGGGTCAGCCCCAGCATTTT
CDR3 protein: CASSLTVGEGQPQHF
J gene: TRBJ1-5
clone size: -
V gene: TRBV5-1
D gene: -

CDR3 DNA: TGTGCCAGCAGCTTATCACGGGACAGGATCTCCTACGAGCAGTACTTC
CDR3 protein: CASSLSRDRISYEQYF
J gene: TRBJ2-7
clone size: -
V gene: TRBV7-6
D gene: TRBD1

CDR3 DNA: TGTGCCAGCAGCCACAGGGGAGATCCCCTCTATGGCTACACCTTC
CDR3 protein: CASSHRGDPLYGYTF
J gene: TRBJ1-2
clone size: -
V gene: TRBV3-1/TRBV3-2
D gene: -